The entry that follows covers one TCR beta chain sequence. It has no known antigen specificity. No quality values exist for individual bases; no much larger clone is one base distant. TCRbeta CDR3 regions were amplified from genomic DNA using the immunoSEQ Assay, a bias-controlled multiplex PCR. The authors' pipeline ran thus. Within the assay, amplification of reference gene primers was used to estimate how many nucleated cells each sample contained. Sequence reads were collapsed and filtered to measure the absolute abundance of every unique TCRbeta CDR3 rearrangement. Productive Simpson clonality was computed per sample as the square root of Simpson's diversity index over productive rearrangements. Drawn from immuneACCESS, this table holds only the in-frame rearrangements with V and J called that TCRdb kept. Clones are partly lost; checked studies trace under half to an unresolved V gene and leave the rest unexplained. V and J calls and clone size are copied from that table; D and trimming were computed from the DNA. Recorded for this sample are about 110,000 clones; over 75% of them occurred a single time. The top ten clones comprise just over 4% of the sample.

This specimen belongs to a study of blood T cell repertoires in COVID-19 (dated by TCRdb to 2018 to 2021). About the investigation overall: Collaborator samples came from the United States, Italy and Spain and covered acute and convalescent phases of COVID-19. The material from the prospective study consisted of cDNA or gDNA derived from T cells, B-cell-depleted T cells, or PBMCs. The dataset comprised deeply sampled blood TCRbeta repertoires from subjects exposed to, actively infected with, or recovered from COVID-19. The repertoires were released in a freely available public database meant as a resource for research on the immune response to SARS-CoV-2. Samples came from the ongoing ImmuneRACE study (first 160 participants) plus 1,254 subjects from 6 global collaborators. Nearly every sample came with metadata listing a de-identified subject ID, COVID-19 status, age in years and sex. Where HLA class I and class II types were available, the types were taken from metadata supplied by the sample provider, not from assay-based typing.

Collaborating institutions collected whole blood in K2EDTA tubes following their own protocols. Collaborator samples were shipped for TCRbeta analysis as frozen whole blood, isolated PBMCs, or DNA extracted from either sample type. Broad study findings and their caveats: The quantity of clinical and demographic metadata differed by source and by participant and was supplied without curation.

Looking up the germline V gene yields CDR1 MNHNS and CDR2 SASEGT. Deletion took 0 bases off V and 4 bases off J, with a span of 13 bases between the germline ends. The CDR3 spans 16 residues, from the cysteine through the phenylalanine. Left in the record is the CDR3 DNA by itself, 48 bases read in frame from the first base. The source is a woman between 65 and 79 years old with acute or convalescent COVID-19. The sample consisted of peripheral blood. The chain was built from TRBV6-1 and TRBJ1-5; no D gene can be assigned with confidence. The bases read TGTGCCAGCAGTGAAGCAGGAGGGCGAGGAAATCAGCCCCAGCATTTT. It specifies CASSEAGGRGNQPQHF.